This record concerns one T cell receptor (beta chain) sequence. The antigen remains undetermined. Construction of the TCR beta libraries employed iRepertoire HTBI primers in conjunction with Arm-PCR of CDR3 regions. TCRdb re-analysed the multiplex PCR reads in MiXCR, keeping a single row per CDR3 protein. The sample records a few hundred thousand distinct CDR3 sequences, roughly a fifth being singletons. The data originate from a study of regulatory T cells in long-lasting Graves disease. Study observations and caveats: Sharing of public clonotypes was greater in persistent patients (about 2,500) than in new patients (around 930). Sample size, which was small, may have reduced accuracy.

Stated time point: newly diagnosed GD, antithyroid drugs for less than 3 months. From RNA extracted from PBMCs, the TCR library was made. Clinicians diagnosed Graves' disease using American Thyroid Association guidelines. This CDR3 is built from 14 residues. With 6 bases clipped from V and 2 bases from J, the junction kept 5 bases outside the gene matches. CDR1 and CDR2 (germline): MNHNS, SASEGT. The data were also submitted as part of a second study, on T cells in Graves' hyperthyroidism and ophthalmopathy. As that study records: The study used the HTBI primer set for a first-round RT-PCR of the TCR CDR3.

The chain carries TRBV6-1 and TRBJ2-3; 7 bases agree with TRBD2. The sample here was peripheral blood mononuclear cells (PBMCs), taken at new diagnosis, from a patient treated with antithyroid drugs. This TCR was recovered from a young woman with Graves disease. The chain's CDR3 is CASRRGGFTDTQYF. The CDR3 region has the DNA TGTGCCAGCAGACGCGGGGGATTCACAGATACGCAGTATTTT.